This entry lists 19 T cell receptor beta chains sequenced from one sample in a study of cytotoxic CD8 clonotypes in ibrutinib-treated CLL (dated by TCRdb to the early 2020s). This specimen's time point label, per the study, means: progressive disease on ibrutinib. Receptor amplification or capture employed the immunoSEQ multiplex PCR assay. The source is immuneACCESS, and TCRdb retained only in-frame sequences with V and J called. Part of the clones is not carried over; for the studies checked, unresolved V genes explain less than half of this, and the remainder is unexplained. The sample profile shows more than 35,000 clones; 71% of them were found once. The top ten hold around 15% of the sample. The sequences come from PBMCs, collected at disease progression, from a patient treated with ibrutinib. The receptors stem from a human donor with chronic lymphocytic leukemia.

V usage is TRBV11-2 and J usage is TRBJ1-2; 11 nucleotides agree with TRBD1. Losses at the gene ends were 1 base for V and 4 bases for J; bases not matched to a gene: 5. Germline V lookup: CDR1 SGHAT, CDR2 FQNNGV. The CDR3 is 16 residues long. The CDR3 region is CASSLGAGTGGYGYTF. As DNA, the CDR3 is TGTGCCAGCAGCTTAGGGGCCGGGACAGGGGGCTATGGCTACACCTTC.

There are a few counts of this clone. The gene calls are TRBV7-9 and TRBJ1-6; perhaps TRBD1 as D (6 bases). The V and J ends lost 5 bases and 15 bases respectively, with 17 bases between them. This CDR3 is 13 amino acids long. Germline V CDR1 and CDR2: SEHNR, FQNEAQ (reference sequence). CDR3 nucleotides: TGTGCCAGCAGCCCACAACAAGGGGGAATCCTCCACTTT. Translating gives CASSPQQGGILHF.

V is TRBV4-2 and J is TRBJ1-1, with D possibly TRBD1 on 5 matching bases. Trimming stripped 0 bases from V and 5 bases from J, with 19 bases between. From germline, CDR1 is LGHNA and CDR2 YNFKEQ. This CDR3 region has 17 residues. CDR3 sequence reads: CASSQDLLAGRETEAFF. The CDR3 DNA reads TGTGCCAGCAGCCAAGATCTCTTGGCAGGGCGGGAGACTGAAGCTTTCTTT.

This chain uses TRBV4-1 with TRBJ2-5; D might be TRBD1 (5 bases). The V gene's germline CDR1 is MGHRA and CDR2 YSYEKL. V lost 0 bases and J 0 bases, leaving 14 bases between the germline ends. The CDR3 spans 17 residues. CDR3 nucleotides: TGCGCCAGCAGCCAAGATGAGGAAGCAGGGTACCAAGAGACCCAGTACTTC. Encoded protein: CASSQDEEAGYQETQYF.

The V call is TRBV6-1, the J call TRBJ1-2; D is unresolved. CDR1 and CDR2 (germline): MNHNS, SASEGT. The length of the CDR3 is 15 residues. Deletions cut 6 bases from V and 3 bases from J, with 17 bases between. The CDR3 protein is CASSASPNSYYGYTF. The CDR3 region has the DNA TGTGCCAGCAGCGCCTCACCAAATTCTTACTATGGCTACACCTTC.

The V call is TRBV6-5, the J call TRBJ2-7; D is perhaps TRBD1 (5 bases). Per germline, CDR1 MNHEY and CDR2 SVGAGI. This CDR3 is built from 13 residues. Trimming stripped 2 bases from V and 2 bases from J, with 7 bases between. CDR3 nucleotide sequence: TGTGCCAGCAGTTACGGACACACCTACGAGCAGTACTTC. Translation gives CASSYGHTYEQYF.

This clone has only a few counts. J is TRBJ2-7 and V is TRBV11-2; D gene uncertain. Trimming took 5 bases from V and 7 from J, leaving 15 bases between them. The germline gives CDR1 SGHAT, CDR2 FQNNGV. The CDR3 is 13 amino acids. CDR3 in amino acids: CASSEALLGEQYF. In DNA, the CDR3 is TGTGCCAGCAGCGAGGCCCTACTGGGGGAGCAGTACTTC. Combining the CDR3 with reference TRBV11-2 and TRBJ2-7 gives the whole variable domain EAGVAQSPRYKIIEKRQSVAFWCNPISGHATLYWYQQILGQGPKLLIQFQNNGVVDDSQLPKDRFSAERLKGVDSTLKIQPAKLEDSAVYLCASSEALLGEQYFGPGTRLTVT.

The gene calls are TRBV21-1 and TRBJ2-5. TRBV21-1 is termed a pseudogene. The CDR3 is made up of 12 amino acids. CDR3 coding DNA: TGTGCCAGCAGCAGGGGTCGGGAGACCCAGTACTTC. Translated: CASSRGRETQYF.

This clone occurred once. The CDR3 nucleotides are TGTGCCAGCAGCTTTAGGGACAGGCCGGGCTATGGCTACACCTTC. Protein sequence: CASSFRDRPGYGYTF. The gene calls are TRBV7-9 and TRBJ1-2, with 8 bases lining up with TRBD1. Losses at the gene ends were 3 bases for V and 4 bases for J; bases not matched to a gene: 7. Per germline, CDR1 SEHNR and CDR2 FQNEAQ (reference sequence). The CDR3 spans 15 residues.

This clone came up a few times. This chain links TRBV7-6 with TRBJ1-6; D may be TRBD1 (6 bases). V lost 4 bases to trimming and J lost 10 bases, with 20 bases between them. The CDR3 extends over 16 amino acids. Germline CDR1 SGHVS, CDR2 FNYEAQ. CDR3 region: CASSSKTPGQGSPLHF. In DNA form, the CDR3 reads TGTGCCAGCAGCTCAAAAACCCCGGGACAAGGATCACCCCTCCACTTT.

DNA of the CDR3: TGTGCCAGCAGCTCGGACAGATTGAACACTGAAGCTTTCTTT. The encoded protein is CASSSDRLNTEAFF. The chain employs TRBV7-9 and TRBJ1-1; maybe TRBD1 (6 bases). The CDR3 extends over 14 amino acids. Per the germline V gene, CDR1 is SEHNR and CDR2 is FQNEAQ (reference sequence). V was cut by 4 bases and J by 0 bases, with 9 bases left in between. The whole variable domain, filled in from reference TRBV7-9 and TRBJ1-1, reads DTGVSQNPRHKITKRGQNVTFRCDPISEHNRLYWYRQTLGQGPEFLTYFQNEAQLEKSRLLSDRFSAERPKGSFSTLEIQRTEQGDSAMYLCASSSDRLNTEAFFGQGTRLTVV.

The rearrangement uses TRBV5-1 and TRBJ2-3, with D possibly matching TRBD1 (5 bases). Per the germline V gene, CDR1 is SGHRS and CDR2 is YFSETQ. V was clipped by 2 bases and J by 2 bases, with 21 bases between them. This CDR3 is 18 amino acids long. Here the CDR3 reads CASSLNPAGQILTDTQYF. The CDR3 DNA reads TGCGCCAGCAGCTTAAACCCCGCAGGACAAATCCTCACAGATACGCAGTATTTT.

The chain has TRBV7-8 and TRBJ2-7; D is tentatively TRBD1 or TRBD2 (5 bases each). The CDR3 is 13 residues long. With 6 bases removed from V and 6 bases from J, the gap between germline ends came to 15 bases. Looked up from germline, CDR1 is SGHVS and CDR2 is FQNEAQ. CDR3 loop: CASRDSGTAEQYF. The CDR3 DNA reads TGTGCCAGCAGGGATTCCGGGACGGCCGAGCAGTACTTC. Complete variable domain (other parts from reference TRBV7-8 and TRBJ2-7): GAGVSQSPRYKVAKRGQDVALRCDPISGHVSLFWYQQALGQGPEFLTYFQNEAQLDKSGLPSDRFFAERPEGSVSTLKIQRTQQEDSAVYLCASRDSGTAEQYFGPGTRLTVT.

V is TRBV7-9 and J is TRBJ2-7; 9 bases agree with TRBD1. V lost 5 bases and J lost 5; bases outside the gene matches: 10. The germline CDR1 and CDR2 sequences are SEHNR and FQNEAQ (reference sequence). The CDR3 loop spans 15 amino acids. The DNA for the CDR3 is TGTGCCAGCAGCCCAACCGGGACAGGGCAAAACGAGCAGTACTTC. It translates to CASSPTGTGQNEQYF.

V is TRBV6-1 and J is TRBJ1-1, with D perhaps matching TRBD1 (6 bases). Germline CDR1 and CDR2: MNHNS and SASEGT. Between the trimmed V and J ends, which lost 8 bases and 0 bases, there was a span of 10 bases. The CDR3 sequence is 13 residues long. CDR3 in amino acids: CASHRVMNTEAFF. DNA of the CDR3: TGTGCCAGCCACAGGGTGATGAACACTGAAGCTTTCTTT.

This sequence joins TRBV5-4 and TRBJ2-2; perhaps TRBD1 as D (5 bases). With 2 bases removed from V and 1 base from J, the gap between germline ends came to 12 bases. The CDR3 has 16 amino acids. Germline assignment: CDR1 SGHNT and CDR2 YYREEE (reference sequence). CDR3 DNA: TGTGCCAGCAGCTTTGGTGGACATTTGAACACCGGGGAGCTGTTTTTT. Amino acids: CASSFGGHLNTGELFF.

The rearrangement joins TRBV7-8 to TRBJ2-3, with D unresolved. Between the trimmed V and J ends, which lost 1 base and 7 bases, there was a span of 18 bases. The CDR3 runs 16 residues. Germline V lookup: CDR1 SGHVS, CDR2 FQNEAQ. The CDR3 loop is CASSLGASATPYTQYF. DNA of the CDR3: TGTGCCAGCAGCTTAGGCGCGTCGGCCACACCTTATACGCAGTATTTT.

The CDR3 loop reads CASSFTNPNSGNTIYF. CDR3 coding DNA: TGTGCCAGCAGCTTTACGAACCCAAACTCTGGAAACACCATATATTTT. The chain employs TRBV7-8 and TRBJ1-3; D gene ambiguous. V was clipped by 3 bases and J by 0 bases, with 12 bases between them. This CDR3 contains 16 residues. In germline, CDR1 is SGHVS, CDR2 FQNEAQ.

This chain's CDR3 is CASSALAAYEQYF. In nucleotides, the CDR3 is TGTGCCAGCAGTGCTCTAGCGGCCTACGAGCAGTACTTC. The V and J genes are TRBV6-5 and TRBJ2-7; TRBD2 agrees at 7 bases. Germline V lookup: CDR1 MNHEY, CDR2 SVGAGI. This CDR3 contains 13 residues. With 5 bases clipped from V and 2 bases from J, the junction kept 3 bases outside the gene matches.